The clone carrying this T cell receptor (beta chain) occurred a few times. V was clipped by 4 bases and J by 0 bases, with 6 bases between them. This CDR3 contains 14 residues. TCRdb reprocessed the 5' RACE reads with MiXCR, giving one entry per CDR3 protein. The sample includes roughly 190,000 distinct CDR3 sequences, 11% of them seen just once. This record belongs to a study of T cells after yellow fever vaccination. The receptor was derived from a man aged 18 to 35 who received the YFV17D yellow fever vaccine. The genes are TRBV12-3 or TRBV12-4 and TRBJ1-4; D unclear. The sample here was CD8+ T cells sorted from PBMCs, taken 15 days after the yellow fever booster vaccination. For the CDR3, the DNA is TGTGCCAGCAGTTATCAAGCAACTAATGAAAAACTGTTTTTT. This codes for CASSYQATNEKLFF.